This T cell receptor beta chain is drawn from a study of identical twins. Germline V lookup: CDR1 SGHTA, CDR2 FQGNSA. The CDR3 is 14 amino acids. The V end lost 2 bases, the J end lost 8 bases, and 15 bases lay between the germline ends. TCRdb used MiXCR to reprocess the 5' RACE reads, holding one entry per CDR3 protein. The data show about 690,000 distinct CDR3 sequences, over 5% seen once. This clonotype was seen many times. The specimen was naive T cells sorted from blood. The genes are TRBV7-2 and TRBJ1-2; D ambiguous. The TCR comes from a man younger than 35 in good health. CDR3 residues: CASSLIDNFGGYTF. CDR3 in DNA: TGTGCCAGCAGCTTAATAGACAACTTTGGAGGCTACACCTTC.